This T cell receptor beta chain emerged from a study of cytomegalovirus exposure and HLA in healthy donors. Study-level background: The Caucasian-associated ancestry cluster held over 65% of roughly 370 genotyped donors.

Study findings and constraints: A later analysis reportedly found fewer N-insertions in an Asian-associated ancestry cluster than the roughly 670-donor mean. Apparent HLA restriction characterized most CMV-associated TCR beta chains in a later analysis.

With 60 Vbeta and 13 Jbeta primers, the PCR was carried out. Repertoires were generated with immunoSEQ multiplex PCR, while TCRdb's copy carries only in-frame clones and drops some. The ten top clones account for 3% to 4.5%, within a sample of approximately 110,000 clones. On this clone: No antigen is known for it.

CDR3 length: 12 residues. V lost 10 bases and J lost 7; bases outside the gene matches: 7. The V gene's germline CDR1 is LNHDA and CDR2 SQIVND (reference sequence). The sequencing sample was made of PBMCs. The source is a man aged 18 to 30 in good health and CMV-seronegative. The chain joins TRBV19 to TRBJ1-2, with 9 bases aligning to TRBD1. The CDR3 region is CAKLDRGCGYTF. The CDR3 DNA reads TGTGCCAAATTGGACAGGGGATGTGGCTACACCTTC.